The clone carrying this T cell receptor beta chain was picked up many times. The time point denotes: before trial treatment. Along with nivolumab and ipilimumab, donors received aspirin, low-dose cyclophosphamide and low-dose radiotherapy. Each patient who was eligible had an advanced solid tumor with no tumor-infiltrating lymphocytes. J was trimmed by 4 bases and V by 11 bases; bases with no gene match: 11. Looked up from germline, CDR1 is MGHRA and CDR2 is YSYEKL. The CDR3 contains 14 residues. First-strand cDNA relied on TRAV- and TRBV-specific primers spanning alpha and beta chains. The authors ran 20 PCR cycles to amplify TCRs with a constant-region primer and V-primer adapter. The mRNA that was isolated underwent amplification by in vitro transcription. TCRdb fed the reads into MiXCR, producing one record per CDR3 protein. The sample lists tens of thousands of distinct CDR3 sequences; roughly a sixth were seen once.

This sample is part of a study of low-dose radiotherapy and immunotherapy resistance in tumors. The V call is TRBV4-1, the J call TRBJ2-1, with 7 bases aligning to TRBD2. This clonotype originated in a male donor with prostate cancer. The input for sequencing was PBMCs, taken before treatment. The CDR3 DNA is TGCGCCCCCGATTCTAGCGGACGTTACAATGAGCAGTTCTTC. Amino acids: CAPDSSGRYNEQFF.